This T cell receptor beta chain derives from a study of tumor-infiltrating lymphocytes in primary liver carcinoma. Study-level information: Each sample had roughly 3.5 to 7.5 million productive TCRbeta reads regardless of tissue type.

In regard to this clonotype: Its antigen is currently unknown. The junction departs from the called germline gene at one end, perhaps through a read error.

Broader study findings: Tumor-adjacent and tumor-blood pairs displayed less overlap than did pairs of tumor regions.

Production of TCR beta cDNA used 400 to 600 ng total RNA together with a constant-region primer. Three rounds of nested multiplex PCR with slightly modified ARM-PCR produced TCR beta libraries. TRBV1-TRBV30 forward and Cbeta reverse primers drove the first two roughly 9-cycle rounds. Each CDR3 protein is one row after TCRdb ran MiXCR on the multiplex PCR reads. The sample comprises 100,000 to 150,000 distinct CDR3 sequences, 64% of which are singletons, and approximately 8.9% rests with the top ten. Germline values: CDR1 SGHDN, CDR2 FVKESK. The CDR3 is 15 amino acids. The roughly 17-31 mg bulk tissue piece was not sorted before simultaneous RNA and DNA extraction. Separate regions, five per tumor, were sampled.

This chain uses TRBV14 with TRBJ2-1; 8 bases match TRBD2. This TCR was recovered from a woman in her fifties or sixties with primary liver carcinoma and hepatitis B virus infection. Sequenced: liver tumor tissue from sampling region 3. Subset described: tumor region T3, left-lateral pole. The CDR3 is CAGSQGTSSYNEQFF. For the CDR3, the DNA is TGTGCCGGCAGCCAGGGGACTAGTTCCTACAATGAGCAGTTCTTC.